This T cell receptor (beta chain) comes out of a study of OX40 agonist ivuxolimab in advanced cancers. In the case of this clone: Its antigen is unknown.

Generated by immunoSEQ multiplex PCR, the TCRdb table keeps only in-frame clones and is missing some. The table records 70,000 or so clones, around 80% of them present only once. General study results and limits: Nonresponders, in some cases, also had low normalized T-cell clonal expansion. At 0.1-3.0 mg/kg, partial responders had clonal expansion among the lowest observed. Expanded clones belonging to CD8+ T cells outnumbered, on average, those of CD4+. The CD4+ and CD8+ T cells in the blood had expanded clonally by week 6 at 0.1 to 3.0 mg/kg.

The CDR3 sequence is 12 residues long. CDR1 and CDR2 (germline): WSHSY, SAAADI. With 8 bases clipped from V and 6 bases from J, the junction kept 5 bases outside the gene matches. This TCR derives from an adult with an advanced solid tumor such as melanoma, head and neck, liver or kidney cancer. Sequencing was performed on CD4+ or CD8+ T cells sorted from blood, taken in a trial of the OX40 agonist ivuxolimab. This chain uses TRBV10-2 with TRBJ1-2; 8 nucleotides match TRBD1. CDR3 in DNA: TGCGCCAGCCATGACAGGGGAGATGGCTACACCTTC. Translating gives CASHDRGDGYTF.